The source of this T cell receptor beta chain is a study of STAT5B mutations in CD4+ large granular lymphocyte leukemia. A word on this clone: What it recognizes is unknown.

This was a survey-level run. Original analysis: The detection floor for productive clonotype frequency was 2.59 x 10-5. TCRdb keeps only in-frame clones here, not all; method: immunoSEQ multiplex PCR. That table furnishes V, J and clone size, whereas the DNA furnished D and trimming. This table has roughly 46,000 clones, more than 65% appearing once. Points from the study as a whole: Top patient clones used TRBV06 genes more often: 8/27 versus 2/35 in controls. No patients shared main leukemic clonotypes, though 20% to 25% appeared at low frequency elsewhere.

Germline CDR1 reads MRHNA; CDR2 reads SNTAGT. V trimming: 3 bases; J trimming: 1 base; junction bases outside the gene matches: 0. CDR3 size: 15 residues. The TCR comes from a human donor in good health. The chain has TRBV6-4 and TRBJ2-2; the match to TRBD1 covers 9 bases. Sequencing input: CD4+ T cells from blood buffy coats. CDR3 amino acids: CASSEGQGNTGELFF. In DNA form, the CDR3 reads TGTGCCAGCAGTGAGGGACAGGGGAACACCGGGGAGCTGTTTTTT.